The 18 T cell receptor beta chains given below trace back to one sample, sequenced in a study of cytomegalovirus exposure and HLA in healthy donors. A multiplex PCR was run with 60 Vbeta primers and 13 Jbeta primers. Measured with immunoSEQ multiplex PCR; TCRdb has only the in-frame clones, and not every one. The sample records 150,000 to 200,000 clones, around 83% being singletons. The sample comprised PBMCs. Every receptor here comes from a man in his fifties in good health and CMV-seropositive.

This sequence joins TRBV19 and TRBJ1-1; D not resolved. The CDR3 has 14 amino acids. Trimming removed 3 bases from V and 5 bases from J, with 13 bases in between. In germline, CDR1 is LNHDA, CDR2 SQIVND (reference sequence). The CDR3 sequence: CASSIRKAETEAFF. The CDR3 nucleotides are TGTGCCAGTAGTATTCGTAAGGCGGAGACTGAAGCTTTCTTT.

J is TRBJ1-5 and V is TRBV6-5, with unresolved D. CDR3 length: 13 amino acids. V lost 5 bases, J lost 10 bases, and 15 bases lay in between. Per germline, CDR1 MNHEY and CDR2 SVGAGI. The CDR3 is CASSETADSPQHF. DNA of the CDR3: TGTGCCAGCAGTGAAACGGCGGATTCCCCCCAGCATTTT.

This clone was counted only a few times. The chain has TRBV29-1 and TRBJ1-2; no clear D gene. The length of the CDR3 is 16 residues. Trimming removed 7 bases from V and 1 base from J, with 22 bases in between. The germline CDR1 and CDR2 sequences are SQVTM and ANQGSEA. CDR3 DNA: TGCAGCGCCGCGGGTCCCACAGCGACTTATAACTATGGCTACACCTTC. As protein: CSAAGPTATYNYGYTF. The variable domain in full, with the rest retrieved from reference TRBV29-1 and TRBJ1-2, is SAVISQKPSRDICQRGTSLTIQCQVDSQVTMMFWYRQQPGQSLTLIATANQGSEATYESGFVIDKFPISRPNLTFSTLTVSNMSPEDSSIYLCSAAGPTATYNYGYTFGSGTRLTVV.

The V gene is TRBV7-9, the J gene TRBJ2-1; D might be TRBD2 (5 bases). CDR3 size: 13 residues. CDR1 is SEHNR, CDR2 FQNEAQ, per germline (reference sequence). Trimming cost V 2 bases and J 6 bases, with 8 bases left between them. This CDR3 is CASSLRTLNEQFF. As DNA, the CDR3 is TGTGCCAGCAGCTTACGGACTCTCAATGAGCAGTTCTTC.

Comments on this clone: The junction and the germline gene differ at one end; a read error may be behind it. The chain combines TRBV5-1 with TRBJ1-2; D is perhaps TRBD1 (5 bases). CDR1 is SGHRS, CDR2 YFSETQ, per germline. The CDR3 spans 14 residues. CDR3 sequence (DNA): TGCGCCAGCAGCCCAGTGACAGTCAACTATAGCTACACCTTC. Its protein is CASSPVTVNYSYTF. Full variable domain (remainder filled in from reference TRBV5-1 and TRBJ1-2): KAGVTQTPRYLIKTRGQQVTLSCSPISGHRSVSWYQQTPGQGLQFLFEYFSETQRNKGNFPGRFSGRQFSNSRSEMNVSTLELGDSALYLCASSPVTVNYSYTFGSGTRLTVV.

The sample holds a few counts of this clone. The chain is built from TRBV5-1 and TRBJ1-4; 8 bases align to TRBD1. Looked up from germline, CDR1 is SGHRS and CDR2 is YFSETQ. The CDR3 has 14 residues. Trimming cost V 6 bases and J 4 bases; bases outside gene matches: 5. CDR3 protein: CASTIQGGNEKLFF. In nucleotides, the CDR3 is TGCGCCAGCACAATACAGGGGGGTAATGAAAAACTGTTTTTT.

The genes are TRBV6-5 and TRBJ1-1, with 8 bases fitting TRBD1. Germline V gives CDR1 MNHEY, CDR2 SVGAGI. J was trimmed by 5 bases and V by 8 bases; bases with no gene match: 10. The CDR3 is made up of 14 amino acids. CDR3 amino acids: CASSTRTGRTEAFF. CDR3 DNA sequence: TGTGCCAGCTCGACCCGGACAGGGAGGACTGAAGCTTTCTTT.

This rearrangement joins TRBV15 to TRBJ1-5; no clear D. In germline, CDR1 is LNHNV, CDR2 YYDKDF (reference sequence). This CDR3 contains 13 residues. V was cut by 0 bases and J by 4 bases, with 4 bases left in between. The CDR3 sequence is CATSRDLNQPQHF. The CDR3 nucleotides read TGTGCCACCAGCAGAGACCTTAATCAGCCCCAGCATTTT. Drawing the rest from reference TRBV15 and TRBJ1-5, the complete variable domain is DAMVIQNPRYQVTQFGKPVTLSCSQTLNHNVMYWYQQKSSQAPKLLFHYYDKDFNNEADTPDNFQSRRPNTSFCFLDIRSPGLGDTAMYLCATSRDLNQPQHFGDGTRLSIL.

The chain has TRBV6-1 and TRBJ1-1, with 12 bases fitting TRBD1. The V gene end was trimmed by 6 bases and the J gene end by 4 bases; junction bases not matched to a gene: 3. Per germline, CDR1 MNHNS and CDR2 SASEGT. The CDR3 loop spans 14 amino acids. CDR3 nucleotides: TGTGCCAGCAGGGGGACAGGGGGCGGCACTGAAGCTTTCTTT. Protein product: CASRGTGGGTEAFF.

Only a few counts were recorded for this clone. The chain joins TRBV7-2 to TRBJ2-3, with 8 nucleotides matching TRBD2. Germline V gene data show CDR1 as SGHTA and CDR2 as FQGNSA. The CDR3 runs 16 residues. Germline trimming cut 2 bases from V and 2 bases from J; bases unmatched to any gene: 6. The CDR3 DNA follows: TGTGCCAGCAGCTTAAGGGCGGGAGGATCCACAGATACGCAGTATTTT. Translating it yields CASSLRAGGSTDTQYF. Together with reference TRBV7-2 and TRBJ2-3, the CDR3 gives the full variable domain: GAGVSQSPSNKVTEKGKDVELRCDPISGHTALYWYRQSLGQGLEFLIYFQGNSAPDKSGLPSDRFSAERTGGSVSTLTIQRTQQEDSAVYLCASSLRAGGSTDTQYFGPGTRLTVL.

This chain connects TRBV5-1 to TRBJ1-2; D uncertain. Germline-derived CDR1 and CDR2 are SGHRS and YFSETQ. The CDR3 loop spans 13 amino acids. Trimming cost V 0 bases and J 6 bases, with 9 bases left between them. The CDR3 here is CASSLGGFDGYTF. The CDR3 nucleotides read TGCGCCAGCAGCTTGGGAGGTTTCGATGGCTACACCTTC.

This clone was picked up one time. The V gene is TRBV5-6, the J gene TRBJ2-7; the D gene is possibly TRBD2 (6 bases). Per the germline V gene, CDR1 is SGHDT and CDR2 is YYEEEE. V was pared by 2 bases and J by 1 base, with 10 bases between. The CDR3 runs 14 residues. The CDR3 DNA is TGTGCCAGCAGCTTCGGGGGTGGGTCCTACGAGCAGTACGTC. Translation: CASSFGGGSYEQYV.

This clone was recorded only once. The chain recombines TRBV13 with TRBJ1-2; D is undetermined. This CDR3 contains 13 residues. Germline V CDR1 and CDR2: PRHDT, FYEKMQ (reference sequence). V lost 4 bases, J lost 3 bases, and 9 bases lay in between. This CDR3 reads CASSWSDYYGYTF. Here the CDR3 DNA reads TGTGCCAGCAGCTGGAGCGACTACTATGGCTACACCTTC.

For the CDR3, the DNA is TGTGCCTGGAGCAGTGGGACAGCACAGTACTTC. The encoded protein is CAWSSGTAQYF. This rearrangement joins TRBV30 to TRBJ2-4, with 7 bases aligning to TRBD1. V shed 3 bases, J shed 13 bases, and the junction held 6 bases outside the gene matches. The germline CDR1 and CDR2 sequences are GTSNPN and SVGIG (reference sequence). The CDR3 runs to 11 residues.

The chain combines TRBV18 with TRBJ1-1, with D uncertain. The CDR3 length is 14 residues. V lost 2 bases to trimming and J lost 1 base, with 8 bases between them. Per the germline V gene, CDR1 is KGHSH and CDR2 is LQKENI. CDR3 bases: TGTGCCAGCTCACCAGGGCAGACGAACACTGAAGCTTTCTTT. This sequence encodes CASSPGQTNTEAFF.

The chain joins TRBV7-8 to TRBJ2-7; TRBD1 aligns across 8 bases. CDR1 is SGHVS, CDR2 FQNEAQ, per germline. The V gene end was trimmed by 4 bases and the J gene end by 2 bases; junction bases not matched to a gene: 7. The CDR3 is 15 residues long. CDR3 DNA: TGTGCCAGCAGCTCAGGACAGGGTACCGCCTACGAGCAGTACTTC. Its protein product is CASSSGQGTAYEQYF.

The CDR3 DNA follows: TGTGCCAGCAGTTCCCCCCCCGACAGGGGAGCCTACGAGCAGTACGTC. Its protein product is CASSSPPDRGAYEQYV. The chain uses TRBV27 and TRBJ2-7, with 8 positions matching TRBD1. This CDR3 comprises 16 residues. Germline trimming cut 4 bases from V and 2 bases from J; bases unmatched to any gene: 10. The V gene's germline CDR1 is MNHEY and CDR2 SMNVEV (reference sequence).

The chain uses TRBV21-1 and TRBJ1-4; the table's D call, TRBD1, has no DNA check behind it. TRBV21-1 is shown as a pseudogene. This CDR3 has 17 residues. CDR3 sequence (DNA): TGTGCCAGCAGCAAAGCACTACAGGGGCTCAGTAATGAAAAACTGTTTTTT. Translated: CASSKALQGLSNEKLFF.